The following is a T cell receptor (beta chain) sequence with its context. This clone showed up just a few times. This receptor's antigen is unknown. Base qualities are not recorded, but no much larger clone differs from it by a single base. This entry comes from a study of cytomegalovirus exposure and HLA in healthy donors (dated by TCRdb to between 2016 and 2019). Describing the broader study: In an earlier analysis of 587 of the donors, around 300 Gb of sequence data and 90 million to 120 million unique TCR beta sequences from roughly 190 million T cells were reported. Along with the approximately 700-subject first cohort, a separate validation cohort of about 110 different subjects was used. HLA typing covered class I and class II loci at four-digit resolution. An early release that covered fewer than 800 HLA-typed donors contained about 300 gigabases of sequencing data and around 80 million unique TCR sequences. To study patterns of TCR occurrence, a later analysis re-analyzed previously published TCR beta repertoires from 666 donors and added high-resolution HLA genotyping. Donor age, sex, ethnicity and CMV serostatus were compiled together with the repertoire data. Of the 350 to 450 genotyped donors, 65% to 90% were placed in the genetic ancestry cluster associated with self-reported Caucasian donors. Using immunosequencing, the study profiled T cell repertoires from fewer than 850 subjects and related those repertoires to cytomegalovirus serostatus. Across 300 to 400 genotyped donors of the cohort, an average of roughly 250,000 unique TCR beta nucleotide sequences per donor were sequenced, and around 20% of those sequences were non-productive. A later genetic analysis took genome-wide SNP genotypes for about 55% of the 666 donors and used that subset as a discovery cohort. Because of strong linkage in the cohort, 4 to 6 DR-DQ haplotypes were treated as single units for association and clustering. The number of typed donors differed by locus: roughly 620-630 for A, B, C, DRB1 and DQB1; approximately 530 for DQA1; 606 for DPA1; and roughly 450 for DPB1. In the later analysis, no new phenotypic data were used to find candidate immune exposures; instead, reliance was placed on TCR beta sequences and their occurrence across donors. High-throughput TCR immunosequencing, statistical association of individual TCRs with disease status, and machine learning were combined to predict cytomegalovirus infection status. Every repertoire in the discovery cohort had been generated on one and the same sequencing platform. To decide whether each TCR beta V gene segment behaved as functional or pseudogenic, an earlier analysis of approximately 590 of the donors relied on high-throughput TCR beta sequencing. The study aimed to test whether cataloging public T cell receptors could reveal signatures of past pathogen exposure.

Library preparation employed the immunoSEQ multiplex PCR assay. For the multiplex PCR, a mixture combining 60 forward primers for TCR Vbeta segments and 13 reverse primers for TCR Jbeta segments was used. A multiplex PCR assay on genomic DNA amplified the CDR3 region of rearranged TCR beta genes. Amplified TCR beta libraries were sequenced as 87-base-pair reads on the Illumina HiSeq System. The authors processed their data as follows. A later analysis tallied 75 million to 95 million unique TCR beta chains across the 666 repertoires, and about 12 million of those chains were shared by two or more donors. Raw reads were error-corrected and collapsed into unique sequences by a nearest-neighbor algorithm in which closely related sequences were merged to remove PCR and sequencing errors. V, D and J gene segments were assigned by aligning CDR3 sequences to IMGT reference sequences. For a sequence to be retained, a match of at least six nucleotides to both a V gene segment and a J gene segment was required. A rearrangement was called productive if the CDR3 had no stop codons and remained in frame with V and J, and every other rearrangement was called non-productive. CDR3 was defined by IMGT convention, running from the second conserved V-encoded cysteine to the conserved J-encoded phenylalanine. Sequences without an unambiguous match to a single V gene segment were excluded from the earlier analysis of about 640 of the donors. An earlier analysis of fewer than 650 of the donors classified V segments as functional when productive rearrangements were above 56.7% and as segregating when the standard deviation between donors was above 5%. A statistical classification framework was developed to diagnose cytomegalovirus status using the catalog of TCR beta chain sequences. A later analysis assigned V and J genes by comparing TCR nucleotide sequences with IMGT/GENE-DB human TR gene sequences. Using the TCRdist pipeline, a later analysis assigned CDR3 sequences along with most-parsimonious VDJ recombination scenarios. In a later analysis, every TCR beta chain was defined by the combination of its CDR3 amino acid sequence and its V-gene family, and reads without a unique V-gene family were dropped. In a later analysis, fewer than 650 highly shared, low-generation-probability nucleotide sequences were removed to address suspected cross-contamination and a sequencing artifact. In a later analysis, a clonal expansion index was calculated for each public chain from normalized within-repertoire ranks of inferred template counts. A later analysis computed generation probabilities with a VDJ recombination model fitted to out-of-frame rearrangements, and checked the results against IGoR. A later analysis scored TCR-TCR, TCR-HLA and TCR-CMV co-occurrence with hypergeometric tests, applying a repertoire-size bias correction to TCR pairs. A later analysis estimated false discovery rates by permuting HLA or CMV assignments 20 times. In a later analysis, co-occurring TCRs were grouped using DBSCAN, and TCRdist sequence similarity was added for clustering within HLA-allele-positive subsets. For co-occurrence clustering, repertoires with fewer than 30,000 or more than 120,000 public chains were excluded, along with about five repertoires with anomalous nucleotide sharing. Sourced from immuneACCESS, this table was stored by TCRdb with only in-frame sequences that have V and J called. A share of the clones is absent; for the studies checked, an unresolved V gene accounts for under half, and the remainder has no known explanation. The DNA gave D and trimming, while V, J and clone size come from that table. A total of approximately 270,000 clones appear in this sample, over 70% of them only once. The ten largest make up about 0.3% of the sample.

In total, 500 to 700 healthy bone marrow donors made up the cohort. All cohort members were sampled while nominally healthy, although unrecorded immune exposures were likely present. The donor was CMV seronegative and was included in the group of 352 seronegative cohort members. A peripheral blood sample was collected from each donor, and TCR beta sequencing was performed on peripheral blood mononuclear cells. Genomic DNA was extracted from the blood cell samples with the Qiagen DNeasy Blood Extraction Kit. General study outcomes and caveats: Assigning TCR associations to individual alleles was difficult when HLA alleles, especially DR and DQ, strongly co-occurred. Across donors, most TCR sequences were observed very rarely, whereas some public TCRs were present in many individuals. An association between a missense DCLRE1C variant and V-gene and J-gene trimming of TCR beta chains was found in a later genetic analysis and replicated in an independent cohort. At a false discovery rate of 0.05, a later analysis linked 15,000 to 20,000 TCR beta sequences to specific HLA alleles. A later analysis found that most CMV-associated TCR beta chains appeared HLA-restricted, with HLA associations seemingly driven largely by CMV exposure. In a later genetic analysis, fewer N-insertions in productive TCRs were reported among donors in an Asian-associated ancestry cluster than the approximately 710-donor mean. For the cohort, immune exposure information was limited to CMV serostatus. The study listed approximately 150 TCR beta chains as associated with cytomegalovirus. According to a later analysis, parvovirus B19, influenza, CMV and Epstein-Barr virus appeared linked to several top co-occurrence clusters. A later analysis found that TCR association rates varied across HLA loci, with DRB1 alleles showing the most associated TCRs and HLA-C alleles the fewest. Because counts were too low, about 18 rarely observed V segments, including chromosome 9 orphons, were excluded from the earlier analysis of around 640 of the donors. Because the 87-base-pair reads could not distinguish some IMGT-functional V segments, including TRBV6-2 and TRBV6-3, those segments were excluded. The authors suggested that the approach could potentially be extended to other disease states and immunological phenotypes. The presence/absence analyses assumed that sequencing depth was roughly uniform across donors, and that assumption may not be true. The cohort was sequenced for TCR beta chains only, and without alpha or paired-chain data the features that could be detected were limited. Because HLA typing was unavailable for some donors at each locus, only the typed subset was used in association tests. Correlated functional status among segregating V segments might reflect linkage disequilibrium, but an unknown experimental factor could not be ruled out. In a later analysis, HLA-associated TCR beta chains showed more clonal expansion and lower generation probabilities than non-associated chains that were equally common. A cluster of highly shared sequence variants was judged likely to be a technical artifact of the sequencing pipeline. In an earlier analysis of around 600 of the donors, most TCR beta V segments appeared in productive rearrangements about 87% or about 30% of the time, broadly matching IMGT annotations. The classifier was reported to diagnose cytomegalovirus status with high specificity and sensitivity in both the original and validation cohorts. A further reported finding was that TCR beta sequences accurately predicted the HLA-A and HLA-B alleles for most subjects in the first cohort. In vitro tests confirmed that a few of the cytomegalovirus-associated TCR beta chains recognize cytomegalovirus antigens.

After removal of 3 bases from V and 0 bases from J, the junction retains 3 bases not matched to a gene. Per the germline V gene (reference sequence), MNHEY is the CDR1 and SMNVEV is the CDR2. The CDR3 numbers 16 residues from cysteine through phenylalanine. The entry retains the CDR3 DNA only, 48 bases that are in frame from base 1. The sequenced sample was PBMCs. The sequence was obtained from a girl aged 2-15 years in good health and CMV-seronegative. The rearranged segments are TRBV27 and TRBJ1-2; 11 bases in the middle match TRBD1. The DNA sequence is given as TGTGCCAGCAGTTTCTTGGGACAGGGGGCTAACTATGGCTACACCTTC. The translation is CASSFLGQGANYGYTF.